This T cell receptor beta chain derives from a study of cytomegalovirus exposure and HLA in healthy donors. Whole-study context: Early on, a data release was issued that held roughly 80 million unique TCRs from HLA-typed donors. Study results and caveats: Links to common viral pathogens appeared, in a later analysis, for several of the most significant clusters. Among TCR beta chains, those listed as cytomegalovirus-associated numbered roughly 150.

On this clone itself: Its antigen remains unidentified.

The study ran its PCR with 60 Vbeta and 13 Jbeta primers. The table came from immunoSEQ multiplex PCR; TCRdb's copy has only in-frame clones and leaves some out. Among about 160,000 clones, over 75% were seen once, and the ten largest hold around 0.89%. Germline V lookup: CDR1 SGHTA, CDR2 FQGNSA. Trimming pared 2 bases from V and 4 bases from J, leaving 12 bases between. The CDR3 is 15 amino acids. Sequencing was performed on PBMCs. The V and J genes are TRBV7-2 and TRBJ1-5; D unclear. The sequence derives from a woman aged 50 to 60 in good health and CMV-seropositive. The CDR3 sequence is CASSLLEGSNQPQHF. The DNA of the CDR3 is TGTGCCAGCAGCTTATTAGAGGGTTCGAATCAGCCCCAGCATTTT. The full variable domain, its missing parts supplied by reference TRBV7-2 and TRBJ1-5, is GAGVSQSPSNKVTEKGKDVELRCDPISGHTALYWYRQSLGQGLEFLIYFQGNSAPDKSGLPSDRFSAERTGGSVSTLTIQRTQQEDSAVYLCASSLLEGSNQPQHFGDGTRLSIL.